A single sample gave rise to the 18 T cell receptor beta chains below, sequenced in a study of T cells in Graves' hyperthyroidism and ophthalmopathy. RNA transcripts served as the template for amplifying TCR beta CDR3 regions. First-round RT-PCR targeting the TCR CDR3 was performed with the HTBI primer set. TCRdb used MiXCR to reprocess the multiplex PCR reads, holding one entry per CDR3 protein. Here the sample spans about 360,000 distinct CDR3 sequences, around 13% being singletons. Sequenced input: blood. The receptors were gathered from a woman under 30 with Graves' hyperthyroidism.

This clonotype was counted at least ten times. For the CDR3, the DNA is TGTGCCAGCAGTTCACAGGCTGGGGGAACGACTGAAGCTTTCTTT. Translated, it gives CASSSQAGGTTEAFF. V gene TRBV6-2 or TRBV6-3 combines with J gene TRBJ1-1; the D gene is possibly TRBD1 (5 bases). Trimming stripped 4 bases from V and 5 bases from J, with 17 bases between. Germline V gives CDR1 MNHEY, CDR2 SVGEGT. The CDR3 totals 15 residues.

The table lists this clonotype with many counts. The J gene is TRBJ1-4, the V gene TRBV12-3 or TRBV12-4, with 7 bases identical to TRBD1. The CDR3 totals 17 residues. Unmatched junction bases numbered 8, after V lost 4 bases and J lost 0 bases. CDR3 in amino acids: CASSSGDRSSTNEKLFF. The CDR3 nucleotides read TGTGCCAGCAGTTCGGGGGACAGATCCTCAACTAATGAAAAACTGTTTTTT.

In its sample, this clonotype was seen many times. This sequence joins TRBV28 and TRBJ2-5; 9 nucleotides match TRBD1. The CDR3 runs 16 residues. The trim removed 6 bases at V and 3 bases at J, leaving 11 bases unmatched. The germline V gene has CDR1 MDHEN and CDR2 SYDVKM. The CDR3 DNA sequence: TGTGCCAGCAGCCTACAGGGGGCGGCGACAAAAGAGACCCAGTACTTC. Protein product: CASSLQGAATKETQYF.

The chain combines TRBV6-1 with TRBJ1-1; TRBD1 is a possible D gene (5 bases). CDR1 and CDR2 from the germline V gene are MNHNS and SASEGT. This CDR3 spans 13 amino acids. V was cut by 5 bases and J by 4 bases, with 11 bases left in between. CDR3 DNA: TGTGCCAGCAGTACCGCGGGGGTCACTGAAGCTTTCTTT. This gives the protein CASSTAGVTEAFF.

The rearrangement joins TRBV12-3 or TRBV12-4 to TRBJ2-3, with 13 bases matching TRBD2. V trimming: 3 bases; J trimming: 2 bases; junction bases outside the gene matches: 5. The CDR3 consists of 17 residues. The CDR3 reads CASSFGLAGVDTDTQYF. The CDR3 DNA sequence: TGTGCCAGCAGTTTCGGACTAGCGGGAGTAGACACAGATACGCAGTATTTT.

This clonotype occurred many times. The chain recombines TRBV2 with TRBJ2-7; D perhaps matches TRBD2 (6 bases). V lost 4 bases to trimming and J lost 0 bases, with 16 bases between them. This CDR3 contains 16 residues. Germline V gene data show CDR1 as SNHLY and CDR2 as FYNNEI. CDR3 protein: CASSVDQGGSSYEQYF. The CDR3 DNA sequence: TGTGCCAGCAGTGTGGATCAGGGAGGCAGCTCCTACGAGCAGTACTTC.

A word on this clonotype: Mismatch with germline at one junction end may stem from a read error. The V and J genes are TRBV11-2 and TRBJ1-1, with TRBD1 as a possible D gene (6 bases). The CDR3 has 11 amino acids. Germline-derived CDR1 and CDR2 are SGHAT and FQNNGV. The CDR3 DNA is TGTGTCAGCCAGGACAGCCCAGAAGCTTTCTTT. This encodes CVSQDSPEAFF.

The CDR3 DNA reads TGTGCCTGGAGTTACGGAGATACGCAGTATTTT. Amino acid sequence: CAWSYGDTQYF. The chain employs TRBV30 and TRBJ2-3; D is undetermined. The germline gives CDR1 GTSNPN, CDR2 SVGIG (reference sequence). The CDR3 runs 11 residues. The V gene lost 2 bases and the J gene lost 5 bases, with 5 bases spanning the gap.

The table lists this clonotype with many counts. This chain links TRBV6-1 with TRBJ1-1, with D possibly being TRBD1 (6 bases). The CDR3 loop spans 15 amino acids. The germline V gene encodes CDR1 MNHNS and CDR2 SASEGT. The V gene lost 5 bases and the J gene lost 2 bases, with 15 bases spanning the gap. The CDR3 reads CASSFNPGQNTEAFF. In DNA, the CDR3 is TGTGCCAGCAGTTTCAACCCGGGACAAAACACTGAAGCTTTCTTT.

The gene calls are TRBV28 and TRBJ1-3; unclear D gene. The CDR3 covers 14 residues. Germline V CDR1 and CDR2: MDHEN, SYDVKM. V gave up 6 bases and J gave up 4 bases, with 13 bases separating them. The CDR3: CASRDFIPGNTIYF. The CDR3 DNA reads TGTGCCAGCAGGGATTTTATACCGGGAAACACCATATATTTT.

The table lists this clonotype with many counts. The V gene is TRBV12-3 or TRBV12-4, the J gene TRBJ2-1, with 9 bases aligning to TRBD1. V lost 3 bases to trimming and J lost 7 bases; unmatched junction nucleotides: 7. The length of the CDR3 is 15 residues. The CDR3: CASSLDTGGSNEQFF. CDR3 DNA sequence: TGTGCCAGCAGTTTGGATACAGGGGGCTCAAATGAGCAGTTCTTC.

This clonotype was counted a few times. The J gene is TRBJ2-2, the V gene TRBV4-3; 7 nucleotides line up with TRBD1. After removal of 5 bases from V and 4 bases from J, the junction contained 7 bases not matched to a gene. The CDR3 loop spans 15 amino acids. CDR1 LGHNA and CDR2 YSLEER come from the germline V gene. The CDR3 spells CASSSTGRGTGELFF. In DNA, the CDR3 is TGCGCCAGCAGCTCGACAGGGCGAGGCACCGGGGAGCTGTTTTTT.

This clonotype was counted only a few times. The CDR3 DNA reads TGCGCCAGCAGCCGAGTGAGACAGGGTGGGGAGCAGTACTTC. Translating gives CASSRVRQGGEQYF. The gene calls are TRBV4-1 and TRBJ2-7; TRBD1 matches at 7 bases. Germline V gene data show CDR1 as MGHRA and CDR2 as YSYEKL. V dropped 4 bases and J dropped 7; count of bases not matched to a gene: 10. The CDR3 loop spans 14 amino acids.

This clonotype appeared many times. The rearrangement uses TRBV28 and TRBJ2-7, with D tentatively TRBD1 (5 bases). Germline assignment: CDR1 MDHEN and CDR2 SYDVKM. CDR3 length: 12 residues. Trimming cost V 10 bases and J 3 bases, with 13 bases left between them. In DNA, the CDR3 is TGTGCCACTCGACAGAATTACTACGAGCAGTACTTC. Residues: CATRQNYYEQYF.

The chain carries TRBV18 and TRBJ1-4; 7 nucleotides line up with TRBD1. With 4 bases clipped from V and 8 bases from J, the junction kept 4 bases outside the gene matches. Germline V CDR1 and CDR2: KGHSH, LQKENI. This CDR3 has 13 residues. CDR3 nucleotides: TGTGCCAGCTCACGCGAGGGGGCCGAAAAACTGTTTTTT. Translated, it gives CASSREGAEKLFF. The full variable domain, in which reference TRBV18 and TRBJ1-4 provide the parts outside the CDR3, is NAGVMQNPRHLVRRRGQEARLRCSPMKGHSHVYWYRQLPEEGLKFMVYLQKENIIDESGMPKERFSAEFPKEGPSILRIQQVVRGDSAAYFCASSREGAEKLFFGSGTQLSVL.

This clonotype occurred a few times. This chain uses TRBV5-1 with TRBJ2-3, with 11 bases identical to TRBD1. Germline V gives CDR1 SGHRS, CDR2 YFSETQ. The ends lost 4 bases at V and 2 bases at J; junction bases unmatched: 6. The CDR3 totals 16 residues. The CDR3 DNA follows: TGCGCCAGCAGCGCAAGGACAGGGGGCTTCACAGATACGCAGTATTTT. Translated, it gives CASSARTGGFTDTQYF.

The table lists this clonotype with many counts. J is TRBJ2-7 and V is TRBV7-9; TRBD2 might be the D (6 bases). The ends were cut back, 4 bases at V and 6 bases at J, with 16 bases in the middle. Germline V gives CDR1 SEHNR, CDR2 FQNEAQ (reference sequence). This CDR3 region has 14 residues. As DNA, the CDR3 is TGTGCCAGCAGCTACCCTGGTGCGGGATCCGAGCAGTACTTC. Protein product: CASSYPGAGSEQYF.

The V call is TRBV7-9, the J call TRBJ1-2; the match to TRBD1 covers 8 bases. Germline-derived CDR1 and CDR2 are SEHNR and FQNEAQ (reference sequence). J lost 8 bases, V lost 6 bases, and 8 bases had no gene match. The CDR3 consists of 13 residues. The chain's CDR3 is CASSWGQEGGYTF. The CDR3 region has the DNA TGTGCCAGCAGTTGGGGACAGGAAGGAGGCTACACCTTC.